The rows below give T cell receptor beta chains drawn from one sample of a study of T cell repertoires in cytomegalovirus infection. Their antigen targets remain unknown. TCRdb passed the reads through MiXCR, listing each CDR3 protein once. The sample lists roughly 990,000 distinct CDR3 sequences, 30% to 40% occurring once. The material sequenced was cultured CD8+ T cells from PBMCs, taken from culture after CMV antigen stimulation. Source of these receptors: a human donor in good health (CMV status not recorded). Some clones in this sample may be carry-over from other donors' samples. Each CDR3 is given with its conserved first and last residue. The D gene is left open where the match is weak. Clone size is given for some rows only: seen once, a few or many times, or a class if the clone is expanded.

TRBJ2-5 | TRBV7-2 | . | many | 14 | CASSERGGWETQYF | TGTGCCAGCAGCGAAAGGGGCGGGTGGGAGACCCAGTACTTC
TRBJ1-1 | TRBV4-3 | . | . | 15 | CASSQGFYMNTEAFF | TGCGCCAGCAGCCAGGGTTTTTACATGAACACTGAAGCTTTCTTT
TRBJ1-1 | TRBV27 | . | . | 15 | CASTLGGPQATEAFF | TGTGCCAGCACCCTTGGGGGGCCACAGGCCACTGAAGCTTTCTTT
TRBJ2-1 | TRBV6-2/TRBV6-3 | TRBD1 | . | 14 | CASSLGQGAREQFF | TGTGCCAGCAGTTTGGGACAGGGGGCTCGTGAGCAGTTCTTC
TRBJ2-7 | TRBV7-4 | . | . | 14 | CASSGSGTHYEQYF | TGTGCCAGCAGCGGGTCCGGGACACACTACGAGCAGTACTTC
TRBJ1-1 | TRBV4-1 | TRBD1 | few | 12 | CASSQVGQETFF | TGCGCCAGCAGCCAAGTGGGACAGGAAACTTTCTTT
TRBJ1-4 | TRBV5-1 | TRBD1 | few | 16 | CASRPITGTGDEKLFF | TGCGCCAGCCGCCCTATCACCGGGACAGGGGATGAAAAACTGTTTTTT
TRBJ2-2 | TRBV7-6 | TRBD2 | . | 17 | CASSLSSGGAYTGELFF | TGTGCCAGCAGCCTCTCTAGCGGGGGGGCCTACACCGGGGAGCTGTTTTTT
TRBJ2-3 | TRBV7-7 | TRBD1 | . | 15 | CASSPTGAVTDTQYF | TGTGCTAGCAGCCCGACAGGGGCGGTAACAGATACGCAGTATTTT
TRBJ2-2 | TRBV6-1 | . | . | 11 | CATAVGGELFF | TGTGCCACAGCAGTGGGCGGGGAGCTGTTTTTT
TRBJ2-7 | TRBV4-1 | . | . | 15 | CASSQDHGVSYEQYF | TGCGCCAGCAGCCAAGATCATGGGGTCTCCTACGAGCAGTACTTC
TRBJ1-5 | TRBV18 | . | . | 16 | CASSPWTVDGNQPQHF | TGTGCCAGCTCACCTTGGACAGTGGATGGCAATCAGCCCCAGCATTTT
TRBJ1-5 | TRBV19 | . | . | 13 | CASSPFLTQPQHF | TGTGCCAGTAGTCCATTCTTAACACAGCCCCAGCATTTT
TRBJ2-3 | TRBV7-9 | TRBD2 | . | 16 | CASTPSGGISTDTQYF | TGTGCCAGCACCCCTAGCGGGGGGATTAGCACAGATACGCAGTATTTT
TRBJ2-1 | TRBV20-1 | TRBD1 | . | 15 | CSARDSQGALDEQFF | TGCAGTGCTAGAGATTCGCAGGGGGCATTGGATGAGCAGTTCTTC
TRBJ1-1 | TRBV5-1 | TRBD1 | . | 16 | CASGTGGRGMNTEAFF | TGCGCCAGCGGTACAGGGGGACGAGGGATGAACACTGAAGCTTTCTTT
TRBJ2-2 | TRBV12-5 | . | few | 12 | CASGMNTGELFF | TGTGCTAGTGGGATGAACACCGGGGAGCTGTTTTTT
TRBJ2-1 | TRBV7-6 | TRBD2 | many | 16 | CASSARLAGAYNEQFF | TGTGCCAGCAGCGCCCGACTAGCGGGGGCCTACAATGAGCAGTTCTTC
TRBJ1-5 | TRBV27 | . | many | 14 | CASSPPGPNQPQHF | TGTGCCAGCAGCCCCCCAGGGCCCAATCAGCCCCAGCATTTT
TRBJ2-2 | TRBV6-2/TRBV6-3 | TRBD2 | few | 16 | CASSYRGLALTGELFF | TGTGCCAGCAGTTACCGGGGACTAGCACTGACCGGGGAGCTGTTTTTT
TRBJ2-1 | TRBV5-4 | TRBD1 | few | 16 | CASRSSRTGAGNEQFF | TGTGCCAGCAGATCTTCGAGGACAGGGGCGGGGAATGAGCAGTTCTTC
TRBJ1-5 | TRBV6-1 | TRBD1 | many | 14 | CASTDRGDNQPQHF | TGTGCCAGCACCGACAGGGGTGACAATCAGCCCCAGCATTTT
TRBJ2-7 | TRBV6-5 | TRBD1 | . | 15 | CASSYLGDSSYEQYF | TGTGCCAGCAGTTACTTAGGGGACAGCTCCTACGAGCAGTACTTC
TRBJ2-2 | TRBV7-9 | . | once | 15 | CASSLVGRVTGELFF | TGTGCCAGCAGCTTAGTGGGGCGGGTCACCGGGGAGCTGTTTTTT